The present T cell receptor beta chain was sequenced within a study of T cells after yellow fever vaccination. The study made its TCR cDNA through 5'RACE template switching. That step introduced a universal primer site along with UMIs. TCRdb re-called the 5' RACE reads through MiXCR, storing one row per CDR3 protein. The sample consists of about 340,000 distinct CDR3 sequences, roughly 8.7% of them appearing once. Findings and caveats of the study: A small proportion of clonotypes was detected in both the CD4 and CD8 compartments. Re-detected after boosting: most primary clones, around 97% of CD4 and 80% to 90% of CD8. Any FACS-sorted repertoire could hold abundant clonotypes that contaminate it from the bulk population.

With respect to this clonotype: Its antigen remains unknown.

This receptor was identified in a young man who received the YFV17D yellow fever vaccine. The sequencing here drew on PBMCs, taken on the day of the first yellow fever vaccination.

The CDR3 protein is CASSLESRDRGLYGYTF. CDR3 sequence (DNA): TGTGCCAGCAGTTTAGAATCCCGGGACAGGGGACTCTATGGCTACACCTTC. V gene TRBV12-3 or TRBV12-4 combines with J gene TRBJ1-2; 10 nucleotides match TRBD1. The CDR3 runs to 17 residues. J was trimmed by 4 bases and V by 1 base; bases with no gene match: 9.